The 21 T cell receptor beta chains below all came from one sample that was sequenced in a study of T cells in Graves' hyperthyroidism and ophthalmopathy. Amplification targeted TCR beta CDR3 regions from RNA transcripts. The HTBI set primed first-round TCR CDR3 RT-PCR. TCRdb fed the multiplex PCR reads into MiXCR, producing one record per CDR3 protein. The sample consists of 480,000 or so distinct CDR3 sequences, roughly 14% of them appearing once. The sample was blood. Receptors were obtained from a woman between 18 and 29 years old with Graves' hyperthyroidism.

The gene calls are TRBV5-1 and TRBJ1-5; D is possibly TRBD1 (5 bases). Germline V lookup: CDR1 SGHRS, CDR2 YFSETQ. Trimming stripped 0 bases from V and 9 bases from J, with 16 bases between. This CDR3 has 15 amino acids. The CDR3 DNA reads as TGCGCCAGCAGCTTGGAAGGCCGGGGGACCGGGCCCCAGCATTTT. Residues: CASSLEGRGTGPQHF.

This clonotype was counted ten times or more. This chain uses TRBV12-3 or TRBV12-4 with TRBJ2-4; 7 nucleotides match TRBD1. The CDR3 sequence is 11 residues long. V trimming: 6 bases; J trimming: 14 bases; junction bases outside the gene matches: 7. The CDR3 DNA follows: TGTGCCAGCAGCCTAGGGACAGTAGAGTACTTC. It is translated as CASSLGTVEYF.

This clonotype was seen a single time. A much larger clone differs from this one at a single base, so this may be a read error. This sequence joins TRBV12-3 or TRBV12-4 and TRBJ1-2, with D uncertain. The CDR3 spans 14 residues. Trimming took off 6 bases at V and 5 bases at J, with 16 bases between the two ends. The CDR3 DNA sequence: TGTGCCAGCAGGAGTGAGGCCAACGAGTATGGCTACACCTTC. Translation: CASRSEANEYGYTF.

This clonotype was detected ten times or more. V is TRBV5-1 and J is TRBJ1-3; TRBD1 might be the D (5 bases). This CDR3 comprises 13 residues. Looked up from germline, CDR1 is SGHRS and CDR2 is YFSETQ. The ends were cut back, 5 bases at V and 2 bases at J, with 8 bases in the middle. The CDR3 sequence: CASRQDAGNTIYF. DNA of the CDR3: TGCGCCAGCAGACAGGACGCTGGAAACACCATATATTTT.

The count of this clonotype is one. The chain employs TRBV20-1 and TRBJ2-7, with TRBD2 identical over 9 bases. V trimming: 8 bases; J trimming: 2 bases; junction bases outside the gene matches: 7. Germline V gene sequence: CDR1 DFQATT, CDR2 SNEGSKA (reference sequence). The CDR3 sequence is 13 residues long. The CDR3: CSREASGAYEQYV. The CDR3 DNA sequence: TGCAGTCGGGAGGCTAGCGGGGCCTACGAGCAGTACGTC.

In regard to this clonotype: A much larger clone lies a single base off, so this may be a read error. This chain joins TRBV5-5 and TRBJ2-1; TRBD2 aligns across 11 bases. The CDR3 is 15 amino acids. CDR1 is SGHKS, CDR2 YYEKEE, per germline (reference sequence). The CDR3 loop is CVSSSTSGDYNEQFF. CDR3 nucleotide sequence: TGTGTCAGCAGCTCGACTAGCGGGGACTACAATGAGCAGTTCTTC.

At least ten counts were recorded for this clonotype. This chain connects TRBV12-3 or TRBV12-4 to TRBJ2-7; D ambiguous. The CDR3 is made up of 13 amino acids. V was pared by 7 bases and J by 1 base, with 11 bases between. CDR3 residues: CASTDGYSYEQYV. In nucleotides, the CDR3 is TGTGCCAGCACCGACGGATATTCCTACGAGCAGTACGTC.

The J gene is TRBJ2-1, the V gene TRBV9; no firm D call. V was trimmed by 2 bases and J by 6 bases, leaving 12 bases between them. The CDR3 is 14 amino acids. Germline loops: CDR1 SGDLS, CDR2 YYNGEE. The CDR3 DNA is TGTGCCAGCAGCGTCTGGTCATCGAGCAATGAGCAGTTCTTC. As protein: CASSVWSSSNEQFF.

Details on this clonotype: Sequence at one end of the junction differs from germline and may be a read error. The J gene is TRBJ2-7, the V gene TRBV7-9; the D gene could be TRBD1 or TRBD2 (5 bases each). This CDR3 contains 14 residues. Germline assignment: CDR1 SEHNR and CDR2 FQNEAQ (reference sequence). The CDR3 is CVSSLRDASYEQYF. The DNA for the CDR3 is TGTGTCAGCAGCTTAAGGGACGCATCCTACGAGCAGTACTTC.

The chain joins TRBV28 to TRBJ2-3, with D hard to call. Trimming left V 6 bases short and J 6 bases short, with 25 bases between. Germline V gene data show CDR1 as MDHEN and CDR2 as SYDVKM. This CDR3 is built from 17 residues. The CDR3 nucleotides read TGTGCCAGCAGCCCTCCAGGACGGCTCAGGCATAGGGATACGCAGTATTTT. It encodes CASSPPGRLRHRDTQYF.

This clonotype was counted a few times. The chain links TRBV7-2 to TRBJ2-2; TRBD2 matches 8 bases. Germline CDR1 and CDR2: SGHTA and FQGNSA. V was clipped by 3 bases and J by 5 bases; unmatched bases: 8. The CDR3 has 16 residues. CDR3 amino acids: CASSFVYGRETGELFF. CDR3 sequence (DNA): TGTGCCAGCAGCTTTGTATACGGGAGGGAAACCGGGGAGCTGTTTTTT.

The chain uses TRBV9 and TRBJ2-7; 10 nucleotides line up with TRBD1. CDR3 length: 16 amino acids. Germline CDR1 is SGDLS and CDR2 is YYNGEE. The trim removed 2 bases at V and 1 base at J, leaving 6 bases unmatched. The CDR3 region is CASSVRGDRGSYEQYF. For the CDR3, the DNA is TGTGCCAGCAGCGTCAGAGGGGACAGGGGTTCCTACGAGCAGTACTTC. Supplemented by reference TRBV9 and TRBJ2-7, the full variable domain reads DSGVTQTPKHLITATGQRVTLRCSPRSGDLSVYWYQQSLDQGLQFLIQYYNGEERAKGNILERFSAQQFPDLHSELNLSSLELGDSALYFCASSVRGDRGSYEQYFGPGTRLTVT.

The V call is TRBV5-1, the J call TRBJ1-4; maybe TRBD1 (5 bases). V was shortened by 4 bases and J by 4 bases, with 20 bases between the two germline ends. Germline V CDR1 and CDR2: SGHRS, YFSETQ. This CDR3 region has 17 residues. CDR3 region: CASSRAQPGLINEKLFF. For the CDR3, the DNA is TGCGCCAGCAGCCGCGCTCAGCCAGGGCTAATTAATGAAAAACTGTTTTTT.

The CDR3 DNA follows: TGTGCCAGCAGCGTAGGATTAGGAGCGGGAGGATCGAATGAGCAGTTCTTC. Protein product: CASSVGLGAGGSNEQFF. The chain has TRBV9 and TRBJ2-1, with 9 bases aligning to TRBD2. V lost 0 bases to trimming and J lost 7 bases; unmatched junction nucleotides: 11. The CDR3 length is 17 residues. Germline CDR1 is SGDLS and CDR2 is YYNGEE.

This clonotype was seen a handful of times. The CDR3 nucleotides are TGTGCCTGTACCCCCGTCGGGGCGCAGTATTTT. Translation gives CACTPVGAQYF. The chain has TRBV30 and TRBJ2-3; the D gene is possibly TRBD2 (5 bases). Germline lookup yields CDR1 GTSNPN and CDR2 SVGIG (reference sequence). V was trimmed by 6 bases and J by 10 bases, leaving 14 bases between them. The CDR3 has 11 amino acids.

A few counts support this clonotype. This CDR3 reads CASSQAPGQPGDTQYF. The CDR3 DNA follows: TGTGCCAGCAGCCAAGCCCCCGGACAGCCTGGGGATACGCAGTATTTT. V gene TRBV4-2 combines with J gene TRBJ2-3, with TRBD1 as a possible D gene (6 bases). V was pared by 1 base and J by 6 bases, with 17 bases between. The CDR3 loop spans 16 amino acids. Germline V CDR1 and CDR2: LGHNA, YNFKEQ.

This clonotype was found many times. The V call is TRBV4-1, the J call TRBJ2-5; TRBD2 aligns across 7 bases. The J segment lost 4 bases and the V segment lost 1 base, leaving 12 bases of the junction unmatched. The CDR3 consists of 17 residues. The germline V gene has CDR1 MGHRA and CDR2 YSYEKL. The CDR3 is CASSQGSGRSRGETQYF. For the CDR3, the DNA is TGCGCCAGCAGCCAAGGTTCCGGGAGGAGCCGGGGAGAGACCCAGTACTTC.

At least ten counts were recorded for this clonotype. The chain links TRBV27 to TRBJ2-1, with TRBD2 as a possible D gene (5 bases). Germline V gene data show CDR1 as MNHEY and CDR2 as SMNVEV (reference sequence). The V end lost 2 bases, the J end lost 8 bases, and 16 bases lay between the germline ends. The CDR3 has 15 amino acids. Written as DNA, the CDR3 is TGTGCCAGCAGTTTAGAGCAAACGCGGGTCGATGAGCAGTTCTTC. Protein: CASSLEQTRVDEQFF.

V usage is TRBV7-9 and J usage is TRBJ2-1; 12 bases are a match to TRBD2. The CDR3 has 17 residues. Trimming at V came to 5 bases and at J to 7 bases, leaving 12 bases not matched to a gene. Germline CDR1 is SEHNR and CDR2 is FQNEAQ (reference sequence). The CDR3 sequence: CASSPGGTSGRKNEQFF. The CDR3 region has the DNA TGTGCCAGCAGCCCCGGAGGAACTAGCGGGAGGAAGAATGAGCAGTTCTTC.

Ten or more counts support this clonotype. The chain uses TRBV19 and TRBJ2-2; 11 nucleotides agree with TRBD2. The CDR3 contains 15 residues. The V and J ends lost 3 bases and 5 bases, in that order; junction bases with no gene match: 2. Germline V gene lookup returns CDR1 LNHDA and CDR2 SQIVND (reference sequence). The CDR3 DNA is TGTGCCAGTAGTATCGGACTAGCGGGTACCGGGGAGCTGTTTTTT. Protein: CASSIGLAGTGELFF.

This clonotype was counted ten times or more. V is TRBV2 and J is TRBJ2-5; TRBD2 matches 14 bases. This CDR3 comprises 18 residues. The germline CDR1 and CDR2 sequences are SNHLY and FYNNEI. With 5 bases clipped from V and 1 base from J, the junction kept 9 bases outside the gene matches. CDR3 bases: TGTGCCAGCAGTCCCGGGACTAGCGGGAGATTTGGCCAAGAGACCCAGTACTTC. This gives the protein CASSPGTSGRFGQETQYF.